Below are 21 T cell receptor beta chains sequenced from a single sample in a study. Each CDR3 protein gets one entry after TCRdb re-called the 5' RACE reads with MiXCR. The table shows about 1,500 distinct CDR3 sequences, with 8% occurring only once. Material: central memory T cells from blood PBMCs. Subset given: central memory CD4+ T cells. The origin of the receptors is a female donor with HIV.

By its share, this clonotype is large. This chain joins TRBV20-1 and TRBJ1-3; D is ambiguous. The V and J ends lost 0 bases and 0 bases respectively, with 6 bases between them. Germline V gene data show CDR1 as DFQATT and CDR2 as SNEGSKA (reference sequence). The CDR3 runs 14 residues. The CDR3 here is CSARDLSSGNTIYF. The CDR3 region has the DNA TGCAGTGCTAGAGATTTGTCCTCTGGAAACACCATATATTTT.

The V gene is TRBV5-1, the J gene TRBJ1-6, with 7 bases that match TRBD1. Germline V gene lookup returns CDR1 SGHRS and CDR2 YFSETQ. There are 15 residues in the CDR3. Trimming at V came to 1 base and at J to 10 bases, leaving 8 bases not matched to a gene. This CDR3 reads CASSLSQGDRSPLHF. CDR3 DNA sequence: TGCGCCAGCAGCTTGTCTCAGGGGGATCGATCACCCCTCCACTTT.

In its sample, this clonotype was seen a few times. This chain connects TRBV3-1 to TRBJ1-2; 7 bases fit TRBD1. In germline, CDR1 is LGHDT, CDR2 YNNKEL (reference sequence). CDR3 length equals 16 residues. The ends lost 4 bases at V and 0 bases at J; junction bases unmatched: 8. DNA of the CDR3: TGTGCCAGCAGCCGCATCGGGACAGAAGCTAACTATGGCTACACCTTC. Amino acid sequence: CASSRIGTEANYGYTF.

By sample share, this clonotype is large (0.1 to 1%). The chain links TRBV10-3 to TRBJ1-5, with D tentatively TRBD1 (6 bases). Germline CDR1 and CDR2: ENHRY and SYGVKD. There are 14 residues in the CDR3. Trimming cost V 6 bases and J 1 base, with 10 bases left between them. CDR3 bases: TGTGCCATCAGAGCTACAGGGAGCAATCAGCCCCAGCATTTT. Translation: CAIRATGSNQPQHF.

This clonotype was seen only a few times. J is TRBJ1-4 and V is TRBV7-2, with 11 nucleotides matching TRBD1. Germline V lookup: CDR1 SGHTA, CDR2 FQGNSA. The CDR3 length is 17 residues. V lost 1 base and J lost 0; bases outside the gene matches: 1. CDR3 loop: CASSLGTGGTTNEKLFF. DNA for the CDR3: TGTGCCAGCAGCTTAGGGACAGGGGGCACAACTAATGAAAAACTGTTTTTT.

This clonotype has only a few counts. The chain has TRBV11-3 and TRBJ2-3, with a possible D match to TRBD2 (6 bases). Trimming pared 1 base from V and 0 bases from J, leaving 11 bases between. CDR1 and CDR2 (germline): SGHNT, YENEEA. This CDR3 contains 16 residues. In nucleotides, the CDR3 is TGTGCCAGCAGCTTAGGGGGGACTCCCAGCACAGATACGCAGTATTTT. Its protein is CASSLGGTPSTDTQYF.

This sequence joins TRBV10-3 and TRBJ2-1; TRBD1 agrees at 8 bases. This CDR3 contains 14 residues. The germline gives CDR1 ENHRY, CDR2 SYGVKD. The ends lost 6 bases at V and 4 bases at J; junction bases unmatched: 5. CDR3 sequence reads: CAIRGQVAYNEQFF. CDR3 DNA: TGTGCCATCAGGGGACAGGTCGCTTACAATGAGCAGTTCTTC.

This clonotype turned up a few times. Here the CDR3 reads CASRSGGPGNTGELFF. For the CDR3, the DNA is TGTGCCAGCAGGTCGGGGGGGCCGGGGAACACCGGGGAGCTGTTTTTT. The V gene is TRBV6-1, the J gene TRBJ2-2, with TRBD2 matching over 8 bases. V lost 6 bases, J lost 1 base, and 7 bases stayed unmatched. This CDR3 has 16 residues. CDR1 and CDR2 from the germline V gene are MNHNS and SASEGT.

The V and J genes are TRBV11-3 and TRBJ1-1; D might be TRBD1 (5 bases). The CDR3 length is 12 residues. Germline V gives CDR1 SGHNT, CDR2 YENEEA. Trimming pared 5 bases from V and 3 bases from J, leaving 7 bases between. The CDR3 sequence: CASSEGDTEAFF. CDR3 DNA: TGTGCCAGCAGCGAAGGGGACACTGAAGCTTTCTTT.

This clonotype is classed as large (0.1 to 1%). The chain combines TRBV11-3 with TRBJ2-5; D call uncertain. Trimming removed 2 bases from V and 5 bases from J, with 9 bases in between. This CDR3 spans 13 amino acids. CDR1 and CDR2 from the germline V gene are SGHNT and YENEEA. The CDR3 loop is CASSLNLRETQYF. Written as DNA, the CDR3 is TGTGCCAGCAGCTTAAATCTCCGGGAGACCCAGTACTTC. Complete variable domain (other parts from reference TRBV11-3 and TRBJ2-5): EAGVVQSPRYKIIEKKQPVAFWCNPISGHNTLYWYLQNLGQGPELLIRYENEEAVDDSQLPKDRFSAERLKGVDSTLKIQPAELGDSAVYLCASSLNLRETQYFGPGTRLLVL.

This chain connects TRBV10-1 to TRBJ1-1; no clear D gene. This CDR3 has 14 residues. The ends were cut back, 6 bases at V and 0 bases at J, with 11 bases in the middle. Per the germline V gene, CDR1 is WNHNN and CDR2 is SYGVQD (reference sequence). The CDR3 nucleotides read TGCGCCAGCAGACCTGATGGGGTGAACACTGAAGCTTTCTTT. Its translation: CASRPDGVNTEAFF.

The chain couples TRBV7-2 to TRBJ2-7; 9 positions agree with TRBD1. This CDR3 spans 15 amino acids. Germline CDR1 is SGHTA and CDR2 is FQGNSA. The J segment lost 4 bases and the V segment lost 5 bases, leaving 9 bases of the junction unmatched. The CDR3 DNA is TGTGCCAGCAGCACTTCAACAGGGGGCATGTACGAGCAGTACGTC. This translates into CASSTSTGGMYEQYV.

This clonotype is labeled as medium-sized. V and J are TRBV30 and TRBJ1-5; 9 bases match TRBD1. Losses at the gene ends were 2 bases for V and 6 bases for J; bases not matched to a gene: 14. This CDR3 comprises 17 residues. CDR1 GTSNPN and CDR2 SVGIG come from the germline V gene (reference sequence). CDR3: CAWSPPGQGFGGQPQHF. The CDR3 DNA reads as TGTGCCTGGAGTCCTCCGGGACAGGGTTTCGGAGGTCAGCCCCAGCATTTT.

By share of the sample, this clonotype is large. A junction end diverges from the germline sequence, so it may reflect a read error. The chain is built from TRBV6-5 and TRBJ1-3; D remains ambiguous. The CDR3 runs to 16 residues. CDR1 is MNHEY and CDR2 is SVGAGI in the germline V gene. CDR3 region: CASSYLIANGRVPVHF. The CDR3 bases are TGTGCCAGCAGTTACTTGATTGCCAATGGCCGGGTCCCGGTCCATTTT.

This clonotype is deemed large (0.1 to 1%). The V and J genes are TRBV30 and TRBJ1-1, with TRBD1 as a possible D gene (5 bases). Germline CDR1 reads GTSNPN; CDR2 reads SVGIG (reference sequence). This CDR3 comprises 15 residues. Trimming removed 0 bases from V and 0 bases from J, with 11 bases in between. CDR3 nucleotides: TGTGCCTGGAGTGTCGGGACGGTAATGAACACTGAAGCTTTCTTT. It is translated as CAWSVGTVMNTEAFF.

For the CDR3, the DNA is TGTGCCAGCAGCCAAGGACCTAGCGGGGCGCCCCTAGAGACCCAGTACTTC. It is translated as CASSQGPSGAPLETQYF. The chain uses TRBV3-2 and TRBJ2-5; the table assigns TRBD1, which was not confirmed against the DNA. TRBV3-2 represents a pseudogene. This CDR3 is built from 17 residues.

In this sample, this clonotype turned up a few times. The chain carries TRBV10-3 and TRBJ1-1; the match to TRBD1 covers 11 bases. The J segment lost 3 bases and the V segment lost 6 bases, leaving 0 bases of the junction unmatched. Germline CDR1 reads ENHRY; CDR2 reads SYGVKD. The CDR3 covers 13 residues. The CDR3 loop is CAIRGQGDTEAFF. CDR3 nucleotides: TGTGCCATCAGGGGACAGGGGGACACTGAAGCTTTCTTT.

By sample share, this clonotype is large (0.1 to 1%). The gene calls are TRBV30 and TRBJ1-5, with D hard to call. The ends were cut back, 4 bases at V and 4 bases at J, with 2 bases in the middle. The CDR3 covers 10 residues. The germline V gene encodes CDR1 GTSNPN and CDR2 SVGIG (reference sequence). CDR3 sequence (DNA): TGTGCCTGGATGAATCAGCCCCAGCATTTT. This sequence encodes CAWMNQPQHF.

This clonotype occurred a few times. J is TRBJ1-2 and V is TRBV20-1, with D perhaps matching TRBD1 (5 bases). The CDR3 has 14 residues. The V end was cut by 4 bases, the J end by 2 bases, with 14 bases between. The germline CDR1 and CDR2 sequences are DFQATT and SNEGSKA (reference sequence). CDR3 loop: CSAIAGTDNYGYTF. The CDR3 DNA is TGCAGTGCTATAGCCGGGACGGACAACTATGGCTACACCTTC.

The chain uses TRBV19 and TRBJ2-1, with D possibly being TRBD1 (5 bases). The CDR3 loop spans 13 amino acids. Deletions cut 6 bases from V and 7 bases from J, with 13 bases between. Germline V gives CDR1 LNHDA, CDR2 SQIVND (reference sequence). The CDR3 spells CASRRTRENEQFF. The CDR3 DNA follows: TGTGCCAGTAGACGGACAAGGGAAAATGAGCAGTTCTTC.

This clonotype ranks as medium-sized. The chain combines TRBV4-3 with TRBJ2-3; D could derive from TRBD1 or TRBD2 (5 bases each). The germline CDR1 and CDR2 sequences are LGHNA and YSLEER. Trimming took off 3 bases at V and 2 bases at J, with 21 bases between the two ends. The CDR3 is made up of 18 amino acids. DNA for the CDR3: TGCGCCAGCAGCCAGGACGGGTGGGGGACGGTTAACACAGATACGCAGTATTTT. Protein product: CASSQDGWGTVNTDTQYF.